One TCR beta chain is described in this entry. This sample is part of a study of blood T cells in healthy people across ages. The CDR3 is made up of 14 amino acids. Trimming removed 10 bases from V and 7 bases from J, with 23 bases in between. Germline values: CDR1 MDHEN, CDR2 SYDVKM. RNA extraction gave at least 5.5 micrograms of total RNA per sample. Primed by a sample-barcoded 5' primer and a J-beta primer mix, a second PCR proceeded for 7 to 11 cycles. TCRdb fed the 5' RACE reads into MiXCR, producing one record per CDR3 protein. The sample includes around 800,000 distinct CDR3 sequences, about 62% seen only once; the top ten take about a quarter.

This receptor was obtained from a man aged 30 to 39 in good health. Sample: blood. The chain couples TRBV28 to TRBJ2-7, with D possibly matching TRBD1 (5 bases). The CDR3 DNA is TGTGCCACCTTCCTTATAGAAGGGGCCGGGGAGCAGTACTTC. Amino acids: CATFLIEGAGEQYF.